One sample yielded the 28 T cell receptor beta chains listed below, sequenced in a study of T cell repertoires in cytomegalovirus infection. TCRdb re-analysed the reads in MiXCR, keeping a single row per CDR3 protein. The sample records some 900,000 distinct CDR3 sequences, about 30% being singletons. Their recognized antigens are unknown. Sequencing used cultured CD8+ T cells from PBMCs, obtained from culture after CMV antigen stimulation. These receptors were taken from a human donor in good health (CMV status not recorded). Some clones in this sample may be carry-over from other donors' samples.

The chain uses TRBV29-1 and TRBJ1-2; no clear D gene. This CDR3 has 11 residues. V lost 3 bases, J lost 7 bases, and 9 bases lay in between. In germline, CDR1 is SQVTM, CDR2 ANQGSEA. CDR3 coding DNA: TGCAGCGTTGATCGGGCCCTTGGCTACACCTTC. Translating gives CSVDRALGYTF.

The V and J genes are TRBV6-5 and TRBJ1-5, with no clear D. Germline lookup yields CDR1 MNHEY and CDR2 SVGAGI. Trimming stripped 0 bases from V and 7 bases from J, with 7 bases between. The CDR3 length is 13 residues. CDR3 sequence reads: CASSYSIGQPQHF. The CDR3 DNA reads as TGTGCCAGCAGTTACTCGATAGGGCAGCCCCAGCATTTT.

V gene TRBV27 combines with J gene TRBJ2-1; 8 nucleotides match TRBD2. The CDR3 consists of 17 residues. J was trimmed by 3 bases and V by 2 bases; bases with no gene match: 9. Germline lookup yields CDR1 MNHEY and CDR2 SMNVEV (reference sequence). The CDR3 DNA reads as TGTGCCAGCAGTTTAATCTCTAGCGGGTTGATCTACAATGAGCAGTTCTTC. Translated: CASSLISSGLIYNEQFF.

J is TRBJ1-2 and V is TRBV7-9; D may be TRBD1 (6 bases). Germline lookup yields CDR1 SEHNR and CDR2 FQNEAQ (reference sequence). Trimming left V 3 bases short and J 3 bases short, with 11 bases between. This CDR3 has 14 amino acids. The chain's CDR3 is CASSFPGADYGYTF. For the CDR3, the DNA is TGTGCCAGCAGCTTCCCGGGGGCAGACTATGGCTACACCTTC. Filled out from reference TRBV7-9 and TRBJ1-2, the complete variable domain reads DTGVSQNPRHKITKRGQNVTFRCDPISEHNRLYWYRQTLGQGPEFLTYFQNEAQLEKSRLLSDRFSAERPKGSFSTLEIQRTEQGDSAMYLCASSFPGADYGYTFGSGTRLTVV.

The chain joins TRBV7-2 to TRBJ1-2; D is uncertain. CDR3 length equals 15 residues. Germline-derived CDR1 and CDR2 are SGHTA and FQGNSA. V lost 2 bases and J lost 6, with 16 bases in between. The CDR3 region has the DNA TGTGCCAGCAGCTTAAGTGGCAGGAGGCACGATGGCTACACCTTC. Amino acids: CASSLSGRRHDGYTF.

The gene calls are TRBV12-3 or TRBV12-4 and TRBJ2-7; 8 bases line up with TRBD1. Germline trimming cut 3 bases from V and 4 bases from J; bases unmatched to any gene: 14. The CDR3 spans 17 residues. The CDR3 sequence is CASSFSPSGTGEYEQYV. CDR3 nucleotides: TGTGCCAGCAGTTTTTCTCCGTCCGGGACAGGTGAATACGAGCAGTACGTC.

On this clonotype itself: This may be a read error, as it is one base from a much larger clone. CDR3 sequence reads: CACSWGGQGASTGELFF. The CDR3 DNA follows: TGTGCCTGCAGCTGGGGGGGACAGGGGGCTTCAACCGGGGAGCTGTTTTTT. The rearrangement links TRBV7-8 to TRBJ2-2; TRBD1 aligns across 12 bases. This CDR3 spans 17 amino acids. CDR1 and CDR2 from the germline V gene are SGHVS and FQNEAQ.

The chain carries TRBV20-1 and TRBJ2-7, with D unclear. The V end lost 1 base, the J end lost 5 bases, and 9 bases lay between the germline ends. This CDR3 spans 12 amino acids. Looked up from germline, CDR1 is DFQATT and CDR2 is SNEGSKA (reference sequence). The CDR3 nucleotides read TGCAGTGCTAGAGGTCCGTTTGACGAGCAGTACGTC. As protein: CSARGPFDEQYV.

The sample holds a few counts of this clonotype. V is TRBV6-5 and J is TRBJ1-1, with D maybe TRBD1 (5 bases). Germline V lookup: CDR1 MNHEY, CDR2 SVGAGI. The CDR3 totals 13 residues. Trimming stripped 8 bases from V and 2 bases from J, with 12 bases between. The CDR3 reads CASRGGDNTEAFF. The CDR3 coding sequence is TGTGCCAGCCGTGGGGGGGACAACACTGAAGCTTTCTTT.

The chain is built from TRBV27 and TRBJ2-2; D gene unclear. The CDR3 runs to 15 residues. Between the trimmed V and J ends, which lost 3 bases and 1 base, there was a span of 9 bases. Looked up from germline, CDR1 is MNHEY and CDR2 is SMNVEV (reference sequence). The CDR3 region is CASSLNIMNTGELFF. CDR3 nucleotides: TGTGCCAGCAGTTTGAATATCATGAACACCGGGGAGCTGTTTTTT.

This chain joins TRBV12-3 or TRBV12-4 and TRBJ2-3; 10 positions agree with TRBD2. V shed 0 bases and J 4 bases; nucleotides not matched to a gene: 4. The CDR3 consists of 16 residues. CDR3 in amino acids: CASSLAGLADSDTQYF. In DNA, the CDR3 is TGTGCCAGCAGTTTAGCCGGACTAGCGGACTCAGATACGCAGTATTTT.

On this clonotype: A much larger clone differs by one base, so this may be a read error. The CDR3 does not end in the conserved phenylalanine or tryptophan, so this is likely a read error. CDR3 sequence: CASSPASPTDTQYS. In DNA form, the CDR3 reads TGTGCCAGCAGCCCGGCCAGCCCCACAGATACGCAGTATTCT. The chain uses TRBV7-8 and TRBJ2-3, with D uncertain. The CDR3 length is 14 residues. CDR1 is SGHVS, CDR2 FQNEAQ, per germline. The V and J ends lost 5 bases and 2 bases respectively, with 11 bases between them.

The rearrangement links TRBV7-3 to TRBJ2-1; 8 bases fit TRBD2. In germline, CDR1 is SGHTA, CDR2 FQGTGA. V gave up 4 bases and J gave up 9 bases; unmatched junction bases: 17. CDR3 size: 17 residues. The CDR3 spells CASSSTPPGGAYIEQFF. CDR3 sequence (DNA): TGTGCCAGCAGCTCTACCCCTCCCGGGGGGGCCTATATTGAGCAGTTCTTC.

The genes are TRBV6-5 and TRBJ2-1; D is possibly TRBD2 (6 bases). CDR1 is MNHEY, CDR2 SVGAGI, per germline. V lost 3 bases to trimming and J lost 2 bases, with 11 bases between them. This CDR3 is 15 amino acids long. CDR3 sequence reads: CASSYGGTTYNEQFF. CDR3 in DNA: TGTGCCAGCAGTTATGGGGGGACGACCTACAATGAGCAGTTCTTC.

In its sample, this clonotype was seen many times. This chain links TRBV12-3 or TRBV12-4 with TRBJ1-5; a possible D gene is TRBD1 (5 bases). Trimming removed 2 bases at V and 2 bases at J, with 10 bases between. This CDR3 comprises 15 residues. The DNA for the CDR3 is TGTGCCAGCAGTTTATGGGGCGCGGGCAATCAGCCCCAGCATTTT. Amino acids: CASSLWGAGNQPQHF.

In this sample, this clonotype turned up a few times. V is TRBV6-1 and J is TRBJ1-4; perhaps TRBD1 as D (6 bases). Germline V gives CDR1 MNHNS, CDR2 SASEGT. V was pared by 6 bases and J by 3 bases, with 14 bases between. This CDR3 is built from 15 residues. This CDR3 is CASRTYRDPNEKLFF. In DNA, the CDR3 is TGTGCCAGCAGGACCTACAGGGACCCTAATGAAAAACTGTTTTTT.

J is TRBJ1-1 and V is TRBV12-3 or TRBV12-4; no definite D call. The V end was cut by 6 bases, the J end by 11 bases, with 16 bases between. The CDR3 is made up of 12 amino acids. This CDR3 is CASSPEYLGAFF. The DNA for the CDR3 is TGTGCCAGCAGCCCTGAGTACTTGGGTGCTTTCTTT.

The V gene is TRBV10-3, the J gene TRBJ2-7, with TRBD1 matching over 8 bases. The junction had 9 bases not matched to a gene; V was cut back by 2 bases and J by 6 bases. Germline assignment: CDR1 ENHRY and CDR2 SYGVKD. The CDR3 totals 15 residues. The CDR3 protein is CAISEPQGAKAEQYF. The CDR3 DNA follows: TGTGCCATCAGTGAGCCGCAGGGGGCGAAGGCCGAGCAGTACTTC.

The chain couples TRBV19 to TRBJ2-5; D is undetermined. The ends were cut back, 1 base at V and 5 bases at J, with 8 bases in the middle. The CDR3 runs 13 residues. Germline CDR1 LNHDA, CDR2 SQIVND (reference sequence). CDR3 sequence reads: CASSIVPRETQYF. The CDR3 region has the DNA TGTGCCAGTAGTATAGTACCGAGGGAGACCCAGTACTTC.

This chain links TRBV4-2 with TRBJ2-2; 7 bases fit TRBD1. The germline CDR1 and CDR2 sequences are LGHNA and YNFKEQ. The CDR3 has 16 residues. V dropped 4 bases and J dropped 1; count of bases not matched to a gene: 6. CDR3 loop: CASSPRTGQNTGELFF. CDR3 nucleotides: TGTGCCAGCAGCCCGCGGACAGGACAGAACACCGGGGAGCTGTTTTTT.

This clonotype showed up just a few times. V usage is TRBV9 and J usage is TRBJ2-2, with a weak D call TRBD1 (5 bases). CDR1 and CDR2 (germline): SGDLS, YYNGEE. The CDR3 spans 17 residues. V was pared by 4 bases and J by 1 base, with 17 bases between. CDR3 in DNA: TGTGCCAGCAGCCAACCTCAGACAGATCTGAACACCGGGGAGCTGTTTTTT. Its translation is CASSQPQTDLNTGELFF.

This clonotype was seen more than once but under ten times. CDR3 DNA sequence: TGTGCCAGCAGTTTAACCAGGGAGGGAAACTATGGCTACACCTTC. It specifies CASSLTREGNYGYTF. The genes are TRBV27 and TRBJ1-2, with D maybe TRBD1 (5 bases). Germline V gene sequence: CDR1 MNHEY, CDR2 SMNVEV (reference sequence). Trimming removed 2 bases at V and 2 bases at J, with 12 bases between. The CDR3 has 15 residues.

This clonotype was recorded at least ten times. The gene calls are TRBV7-2 and TRBJ2-3; 7 bases match TRBD2. V was clipped by 4 bases and J by 8 bases; unmatched bases: 12. Germline CDR1 is SGHTA and CDR2 is FQGNSA. The CDR3 is 15 residues long. CDR3 DNA sequence: TGTGCCAGCAGCTCCGTCACCTCTAGCGGCGCTACGCAGTATTTT. It codes for CASSSVTSSGATQYF.

This clonotype was observed a single time. The genes are TRBV2 and TRBJ1-2; 8 nucleotides match TRBD1. This CDR3 region has 13 residues. The germline V gene encodes CDR1 SNHLY and CDR2 FYNNEI. The junction had 11 bases not matched to a gene; V was cut back by 10 bases and J by 7 bases. CDR3 in DNA: TGTGCCACGTTTTCGGACAGGGTTGTTGGCTACACCTTC. Its protein product is CATFSDRVVGYTF.

This clonotype has a handful of counts. The J gene is TRBJ1-3, the V gene TRBV9; weak D call: TRBD1 (5 bases). The germline CDR1 and CDR2 sequences are SGDLS and YYNGEE. V lost 3 bases and J 4 bases, leaving 29 bases between the germline ends. The CDR3 spans 20 residues. The CDR3 DNA reads as TGTGCCAGCAGCGGCAACCGGGACGGACGAAACTGGGAGTCCGGAAACACCATATATTTT. Amino acids: CASSGNRDGRNWESGNTIYF.

With respect to this clonotype: One end of the junction is discordant with germline, which a read error may explain. This rearrangement joins TRBV6-6 to TRBJ2-5; weak D call: TRBD2 (5 bases). Germline V gene sequence: CDR1 MNHNY, CDR2 SVGAGI (reference sequence). This CDR3 has 18 amino acids. CDR3: CANSFNSGLEGYQETQYF. DNA for the CDR3: TGTGCCAACAGTTTCAACTCTGGCTTAGAGGGTTACCAAGAGACCCAGTACTTC.

In this sample, this clonotype turned up a few times. The chain links TRBV12-3 or TRBV12-4 to TRBJ2-1; 9 nucleotides match TRBD2. This CDR3 region has 16 residues. V trimming: 2 bases; J trimming: 7 bases; junction bases outside the gene matches: 9. The CDR3 reads CASSLRPSGGWNEQFF. The DNA for the CDR3 is TGTGCCAGCAGTTTAAGGCCCAGCGGGGGGTGGAATGAGCAGTTCTTC.

The J gene is TRBJ2-4, the V gene TRBV12-5; tentative D call: TRBD2 (5 bases). The CDR3 covers 14 residues. Trimming pared 0 bases from V and 8 bases from J, leaving 11 bases between. CDR1 and CDR2 from the germline V gene are LGHNT and FRNRAP. CDR3 region: CASGLVVRGHIQYF. In DNA form, the CDR3 reads TGTGCTAGTGGTTTGGTGGTGCGAGGGCACATTCAGTACTTC.